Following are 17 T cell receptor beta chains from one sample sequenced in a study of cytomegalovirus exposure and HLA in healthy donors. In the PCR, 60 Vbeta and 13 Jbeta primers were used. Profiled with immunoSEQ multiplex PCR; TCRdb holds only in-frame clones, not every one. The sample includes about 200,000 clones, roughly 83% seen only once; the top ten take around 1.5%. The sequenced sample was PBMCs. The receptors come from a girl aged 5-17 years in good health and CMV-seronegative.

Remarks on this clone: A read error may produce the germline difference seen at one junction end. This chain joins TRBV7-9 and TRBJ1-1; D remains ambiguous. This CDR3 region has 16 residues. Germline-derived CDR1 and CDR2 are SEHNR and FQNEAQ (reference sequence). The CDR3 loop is CSSSLVAVSMNTEAFF. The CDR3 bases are TGTTCCAGCAGCTTAGTAGCTGTCAGCATGAACACTGAAGCTTTCTTT.

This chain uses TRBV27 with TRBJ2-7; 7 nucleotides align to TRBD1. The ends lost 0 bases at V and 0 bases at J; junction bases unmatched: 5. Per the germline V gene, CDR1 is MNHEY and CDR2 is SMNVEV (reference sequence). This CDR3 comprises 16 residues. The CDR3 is CASSLSLGQSSYEQYF. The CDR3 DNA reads TGTGCCAGCAGTTTATCTCTGGGACAGAGCTCCTACGAGCAGTACTTC.

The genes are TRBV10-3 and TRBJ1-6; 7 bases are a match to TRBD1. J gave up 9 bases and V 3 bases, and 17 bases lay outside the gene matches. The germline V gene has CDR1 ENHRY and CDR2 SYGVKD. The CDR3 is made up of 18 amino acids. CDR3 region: CAISDWGTGEFRSSPLHF. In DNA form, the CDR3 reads TGTGCCATCAGTGACTGGGGAACAGGGGAATTTCGGAGTTCACCCCTCCACTTT.

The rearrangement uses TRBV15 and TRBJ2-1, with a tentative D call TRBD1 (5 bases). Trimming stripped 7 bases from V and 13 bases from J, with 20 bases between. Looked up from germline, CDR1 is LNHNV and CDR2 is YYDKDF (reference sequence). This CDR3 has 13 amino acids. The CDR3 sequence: CATTNSVQGGQFF. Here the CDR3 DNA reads TGTGCCACCACCAACAGCGTCCAGGGTGGCCAGTTCTTC.

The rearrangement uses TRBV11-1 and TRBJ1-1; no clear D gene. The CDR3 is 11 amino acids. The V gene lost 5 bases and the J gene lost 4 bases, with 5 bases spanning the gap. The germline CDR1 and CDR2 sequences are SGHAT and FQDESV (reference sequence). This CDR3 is CASSPVTEAFF. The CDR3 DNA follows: TGTGCCAGCAGCCCCGTCACTGAAGCTTTCTTT.

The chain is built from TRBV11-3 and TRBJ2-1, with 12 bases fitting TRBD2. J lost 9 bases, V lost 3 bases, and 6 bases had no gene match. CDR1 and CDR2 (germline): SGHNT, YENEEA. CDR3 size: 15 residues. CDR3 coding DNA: TGTGCCAGCAGCTTTAGGACTAGCGGGATCGGTGAGCAGTTCTTC. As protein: CASSFRTSGIGEQFF.

DNA for the CDR3: TGTGCCAGCAGCGACCTAGCGGGCAACAACAATGAGCAGTTCTTC. Its translation is CASSDLAGNNNEQFF. This chain connects TRBV27 to TRBJ2-1, with 8 bases fitting TRBD2. The CDR3 is 15 amino acids. Germline CDR1 is MNHEY and CDR2 is SMNVEV (reference sequence). The junction had 9 bases not matched to a gene; V was cut back by 6 bases and J by 5 bases.

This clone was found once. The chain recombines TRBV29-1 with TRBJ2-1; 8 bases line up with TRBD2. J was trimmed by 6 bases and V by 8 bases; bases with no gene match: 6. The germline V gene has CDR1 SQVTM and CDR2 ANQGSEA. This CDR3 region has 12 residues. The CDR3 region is CSSGGAVNEQFF. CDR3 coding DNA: TGCAGCTCCGGGGGGGCCGTCAATGAGCAGTTCTTC.

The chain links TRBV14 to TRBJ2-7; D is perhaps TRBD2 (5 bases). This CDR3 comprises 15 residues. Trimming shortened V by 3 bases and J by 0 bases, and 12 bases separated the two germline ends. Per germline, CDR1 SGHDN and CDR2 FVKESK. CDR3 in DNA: TGTGCCAGCAGCCACAGAAGGGAGAGCTCCTACGAGCAGTACTTC. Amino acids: CASSHRRESSYEQYF.

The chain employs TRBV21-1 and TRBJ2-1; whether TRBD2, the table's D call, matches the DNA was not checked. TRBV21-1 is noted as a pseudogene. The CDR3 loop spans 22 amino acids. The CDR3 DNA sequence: TGTGCCAGCAGCAAATTTACCATAAACCCCTTGAGTAGCGGGAGGGGTTCCTCGGAGCAGTTCTTC. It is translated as CASSKFTINPLSSGRGSSEQFF.

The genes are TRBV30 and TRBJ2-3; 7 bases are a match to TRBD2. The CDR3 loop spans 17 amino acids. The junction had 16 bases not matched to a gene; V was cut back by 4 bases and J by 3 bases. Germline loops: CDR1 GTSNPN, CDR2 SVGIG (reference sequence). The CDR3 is CAWMGRRERGWTDTQYF. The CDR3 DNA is TGTGCCTGGATGGGGCGAAGAGAGCGGGGTTGGACAGATACGCAGTATTTT.

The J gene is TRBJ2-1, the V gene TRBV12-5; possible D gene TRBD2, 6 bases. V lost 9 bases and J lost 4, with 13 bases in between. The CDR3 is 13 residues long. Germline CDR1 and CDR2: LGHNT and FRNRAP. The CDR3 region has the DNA TGTGCTAGCCAGGGCCGGGAGTACAATGAGCAGTTCTTC. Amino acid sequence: CASQGREYNEQFF.

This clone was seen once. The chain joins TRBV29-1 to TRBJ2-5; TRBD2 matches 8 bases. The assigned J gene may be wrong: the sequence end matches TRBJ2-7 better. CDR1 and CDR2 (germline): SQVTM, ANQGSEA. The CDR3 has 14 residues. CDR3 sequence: CSVGGQGAGDEQYF. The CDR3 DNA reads TGCAGCGTCGGAGGCCAAGGAGCGGGAGACGAGCAGTACTTC.

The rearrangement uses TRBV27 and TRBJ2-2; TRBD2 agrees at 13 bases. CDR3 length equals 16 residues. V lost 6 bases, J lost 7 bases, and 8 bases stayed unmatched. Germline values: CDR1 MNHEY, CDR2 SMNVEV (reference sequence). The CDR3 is CASRRTSGGAVGELFF. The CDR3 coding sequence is TGTGCCAGCAGACGTACTAGCGGGGGGGCGGTCGGGGAGCTGTTTTTT.

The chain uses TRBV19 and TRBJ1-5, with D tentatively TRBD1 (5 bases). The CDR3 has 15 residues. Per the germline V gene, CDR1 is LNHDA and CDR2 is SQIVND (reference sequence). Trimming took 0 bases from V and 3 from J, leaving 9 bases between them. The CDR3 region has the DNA TGTGCCAGTAGTATAGATCAAGGGGTCAATCAGCCCCAGCATTTT. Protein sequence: CASSIDQGVNQPQHF.

CDR3 bases: TGTGCCAGCAGCGTTGGACAGGGGACTGGAAACACCATATATTTT. Translation: CASSVGQGTGNTIYF. The chain has TRBV7-2 and TRBJ1-3, with TRBD1 matching over 9 bases. With V trimmed by 5 bases and J by 2 bases, 4 bases remained unmatched. This CDR3 is 15 amino acids long. CDR1 and CDR2 from the germline V gene are SGHTA and FQGNSA.

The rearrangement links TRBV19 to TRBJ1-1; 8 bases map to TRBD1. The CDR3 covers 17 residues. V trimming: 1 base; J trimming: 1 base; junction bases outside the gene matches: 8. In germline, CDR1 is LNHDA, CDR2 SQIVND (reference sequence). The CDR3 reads CASSIVLAGGRNTEAFF. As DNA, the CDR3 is TGTGCCAGTAGTATAGTTCTCGCAGGGGGCAGGAACACTGAAGCTTTCTTT.